This T cell receptor beta chain was identified in a study of blood T cells in healthy people across ages. Points from the study as a whole: Long-lived donors carried more naive CD4+ cells and greater diversity than aged donors.

Trimming pared 5 bases from V and 0 bases from J, leaving 15 bases between. The CDR3 extends over 16 amino acids. Germline CDR1 is PRHDT and CDR2 is FYEKMQ (reference sequence). A minimum of 5 micrograms of total RNA was extracted per sample. About this clonotype itself: Its antigen remains unidentified.

With a J-beta primer mix and a sample-barcoded 5' primer, a second PCR ran about 7 to 12 cycles. TCRdb recomputed calls from the 5' RACE reads with MiXCR, one row per CDR3 protein. The profile shows roughly 800,000 distinct CDR3 sequences, approximately 25% of them singletons. The sample also formed part of further work on T cells of mothers and their children. This second study notes: cDNA was made from all extracted RNA, about 1.4 ug per 15 ul. Whether related or unrelated, pairs show similar shaping of TCR recombination output by thymic selection.

The sample was blood. The chain couples TRBV13 to TRBJ2-3; D remains unclear. This TCR came from a boy aged 5-17 years in good health. CDR3 residues: CASSGVWPPSTDTQYF. CDR3 nucleotides: TGTGCCAGCAGCGGCGTTTGGCCTCCAAGCACAGATACGCAGTATTTT. Together with reference TRBV13 and TRBJ2-3, the CDR3 gives the full variable domain: AAGVIQSPRHLIKEKRETATLKCYPIPRHDTVYWYQQGPGQDPQFLISFYEKMQSDKGSIPDRFSAQQFSDYHSELNMSSLELGDSALYFCASSGVWPPSTDTQYFGPGTRLTVL.